Sequencing of this TCR beta chain was carried out in a study of cytomegalovirus exposure and HLA in healthy donors. Study findings and constraints: Under in vitro conditions, a few CMV-associated chains were confirmed as specific for CMV antigens.

Germline V gene lookup returns CDR1 SGHTA and CDR2 FQGNSA. The trim removed 6 bases at V and 4 bases at J, leaving 6 bases unmatched. The CDR3 sequence is 14 residues long. On this clone: Its antigen is unknown.

PCR used 60 Vbeta primers and 13 Jbeta primers. Assay used: immunoSEQ multiplex PCR; TCRdb lists only in-frame clones, some missing. This table lists 65,000 to 80,000 clones. The sample consisted of PBMCs. The clonotype comes from a man aged 25 to 40 in good health and CMV-seronegative. The rearrangement joins TRBV7-2 to TRBJ1-3, with 7 bases lining up with TRBD1. The CDR3 nucleotides are TGTGCCAGCAGTCGAACAGGGGTGGGAAACACCATATATTTT. This gives the protein CASSRTGVGNTIYF.